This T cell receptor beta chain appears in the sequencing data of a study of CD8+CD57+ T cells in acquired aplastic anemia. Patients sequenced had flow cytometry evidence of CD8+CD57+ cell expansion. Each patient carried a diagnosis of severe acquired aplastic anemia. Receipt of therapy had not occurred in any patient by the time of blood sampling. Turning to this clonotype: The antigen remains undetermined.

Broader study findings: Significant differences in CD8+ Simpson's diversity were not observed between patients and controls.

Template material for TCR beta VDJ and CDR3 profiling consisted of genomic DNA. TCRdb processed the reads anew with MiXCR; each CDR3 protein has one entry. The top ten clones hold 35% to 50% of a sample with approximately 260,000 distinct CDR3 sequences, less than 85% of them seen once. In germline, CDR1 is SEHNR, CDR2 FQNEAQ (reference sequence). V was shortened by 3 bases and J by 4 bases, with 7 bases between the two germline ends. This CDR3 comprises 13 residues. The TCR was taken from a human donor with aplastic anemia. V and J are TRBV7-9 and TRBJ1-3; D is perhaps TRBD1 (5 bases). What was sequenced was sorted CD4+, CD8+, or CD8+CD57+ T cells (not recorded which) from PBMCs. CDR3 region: CASSLGDGNTIYF. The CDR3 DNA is TGTGCCAGCAGCTTGGGGGACGGAAACACCATATATTTT.